Listed below are T cell receptor beta chains from one sample, sequenced in a study of identical twins. Each CDR3 protein gets one entry after TCRdb re-called the 5' RACE reads with MiXCR. The sample has 1.5 million to 2 million distinct CDR3 sequences, about 30% seen once. Sequenced: cord blood. These receptors were collected from a newborn girl in good health. CDR3s include the opening cysteine and the closing phenylalanine or tryptophan. A D gene is named only where the DNA matches it firmly. Clone size is not always given. Where it is, it says once, few, many or a class for expanded clones.

d_call | j_call | v_call | clone_size | cdr3_aa | cdr3_nt
- | TRBJ2-1 | TRBV2 | few | CASSGGVNTYNEQFF | TGTGCCAGCAGTGGGGGGGTTAATACCTACAATGAGCAGTTCTTC
- | TRBJ2-7 | TRBV13 | - | CASSQGLDPYEQYF | TGTGCCAGCAGCCAGGGACTTGATCCCTACGAGCAGTACTTC
- | TRBJ1-5 | TRBV4-2 | few | CASSQKGTGNQPQHF | TGTGCCAGCAGCCAAAAAGGGACGGGAAATCAGCCCCAGCATTTT
- | TRBJ2-7 | TRBV6-5 | - | CASRQREEGPYNEQYF | TGTGCCAGCAGACAACGTGAGGAGGGCCCCTACAATGAGCAGTACTTC
TRBD1 | TRBJ2-7 | TRBV20-1 | - | CSARGNDRVSYEQYF | TGCAGTGCTAGAGGAAACGACAGGGTCTCCTACGAGCAGTACTTC
TRBD2 | TRBJ2-3 | TRBV12-3/TRBV12-4 | - | CASNTGGTTDTQYF | TGTGCCAGCAACACCGGGGGGACGACAGATACGCAGTATTTT
- | TRBJ1-5 | TRBV7-8 | - | CASSPYPTYSNQPQHF | TGTGCCAGCAGCCCTTACCCCACCTATAGCAATCAGCCCCAGCATTTT
TRBD2 | TRBJ2-1 | TRBV27 | - | CASSLGSGGRQFF | TGTGCCAGCAGTTTGGGAAGCGGGGGACGGCAGTTCTTC
TRBD2 | TRBJ2-3 | TRBV7-2 | few | CASSLGTRVGNTQYF | TGTGCCAGCAGCTTAGGGACTAGAGTAGGAAATACGCAGTATTTT
TRBD2 | TRBJ2-1 | TRBV7-9 | - | CASSPTSGAHNEQFF | TGTGCCAGCAGCCCTACTAGCGGGGCCCACAATGAGCAGTTCTTC
TRBD1 | TRBJ2-1 | TRBV20-1 | - | CSADRANEQFF | TGCAGTGCTGACAGGGCCAATGAGCAGTTCTTC
- | TRBJ2-2 | TRBV29-1 | few | CSVDGSNTGELFF | TGCAGCGTTGACGGCTCGAACACCGGGGAGCTGTTTTTT
TRBD1 | TRBJ2-5 | TRBV20-1 | - | CSAREVGQGITQYF | TGCAGTGCTAGAGAGGTGGGACAGGGGATTACCCAGTACTTC
TRBD2 | TRBJ2-7 | TRBV10-3 | - | CAISGASGEVYNEQYF | TGTGCCATCAGTGGGGCTAGCGGGGAGGTCTACAATGAGCAGTACTTC
- | TRBJ1-2 | TRBV12-3/TRBV12-4 | few | CASSFVPSYGYTF | TGTGCCAGCAGTTTTGTCCCGTCCTATGGCTACACCTTC
- | TRBJ2-6 | TRBV20-1 | - | CSALRLSGANVLTF | TGCAGTGCCCTGAGGCTCTCTGGGGCCAACGTCCTGACTTTC
- | TRBJ2-1 | TRBV21-1 | - | CASSKSGLARRGEQFF | TGTGCCAGCAGCAAGTCAGGACTAGCGCGACGGGGTGAGCAGTTCTTC
TRBD1 | TRBJ2-5 | TRBV12-3/TRBV12-4 | few | CASSSHVGQQETQYF | TGTGCCAGCAGTTCCCATGTGGGACAGCAAGAGACCCAGTACTTC
- | TRBJ2-7 | TRBV6-1 | once | CASKEASYEQYF | TGTGCCAGCAAGGAGGCGTCCTACGAGCAGTACTTC
- | TRBJ1-1 | TRBV10-3 | - | CAISVGGESTEAFF | TGTGCCATCAGTGTAGGGGGGGAGAGCACTGAAGCTTTCTTT
- | TRBJ1-2 | TRBV20-1 | - | CSDQGLNYGYTF | TGCAGTGACCAGGGGCTTAACTATGGCTACACCTTC
- | TRBJ2-3 | TRBV5-1 | few | CASSSNTYTDTQYF | TGCGCCAGCAGCTCAAACACGTACACAGATACGCAGTATTTT
TRBD2 | TRBJ2-1 | TRBV7-8 | few | CASSLRRELVNEQFF | TGTGCCAGCAGCTTACGGCGGGAGTTAGTCAATGAGCAGTTCTTC
- | TRBJ2-1 | TRBV12-5 | - | CASGPPGLQFF | TGTGCTAGTGGTCCCCCGGGACTGCAGTTCTTC
TRBD1 | TRBJ1-2 | TRBV10-1 | many | CASSRDRDYGYTF | TGTGCCAGCAGCCGGGACAGGGACTATGGCTACACCTTC
- | TRBJ1-3 | TRBV15 | few | CATSLRTAVGNTIYF | TGTGCCACCAGCTTAAGGACCGCTGTAGGAAACACCATATATTTT
- | TRBJ1-2 | TRBV27 | - | CASSLSPTTGYTF | TGTGCCAGCAGTTTATCCCCCACCACCGGCTACACCTTC